This passage covers 28 T cell receptor beta chains from one sample sequenced in a study of molecular identifiers for immune sequencing clone quantification. Each CDR3 protein gets one entry after TCRdb re-called the PCR reads with MiXCR. The table has more than 300,000 distinct CDR3 sequences, around a fifth seen once. The sample was naive CD8+ T cells from blood, with Jurkat cell RNA spiked in. Subset of the sample: FACS-sorted CD8+CD4-CCR7+CD45RA+ naive T cells. These TCRs come from a human donor in good health. Some libraries in this study had Jurkat cell RNA spiked in.

The chain links TRBV20-1 to TRBJ2-3; D may be TRBD1 (5 bases). CDR1 is DFQATT, CDR2 SNEGSKA, per germline (reference sequence). This CDR3 is 13 amino acids long. V was shortened by 0 bases and J by 4 bases, with 8 bases between the two germline ends. The CDR3: CSARDKGADTQYF. CDR3 bases: TGCAGTGCTAGAGATAAAGGGGCAGATACGCAGTATTTT.

Ten or more counts support this clonotype. The V call is TRBV4-1, the J call TRBJ1-1; no firm D call. V was cut by 0 bases and J by 0 bases, with 14 bases left in between. The CDR3 has 17 residues. CDR1 is MGHRA and CDR2 is YSYEKL in the germline V gene. As DNA, the CDR3 is TGCGCCAGCAGCCAAGAAGTGCAGGTTTGGATGAACACTGAAGCTTTCTTT. This sequence encodes CASSQEVQVWMNTEAFF.

This clonotype was seen a few times. This rearrangement joins TRBV4-2 to TRBJ1-1, with TRBD1 matching 7 bases. Trimming removed 5 bases from V and 7 bases from J; junction bases left unmatched: 7. Germline V gives CDR1 LGHNA, CDR2 YNFKEQ. The CDR3 is 13 amino acids. The CDR3 bases are TGTGCCAGCAGCTGGGACAGCGAGTTTGAAGCTTTCTTT. Its translation: CASSWDSEFEAFF.

Many counts were recorded for this clonotype. V usage is TRBV6-5 and J usage is TRBJ2-7; perhaps TRBD1 as D (5 bases). The CDR3 is made up of 14 amino acids. The V gene's germline CDR1 is MNHEY and CDR2 SVGAGI. Trimming took 8 bases from V and 5 from J, leaving 19 bases between them. CDR3 sequence: CASPWGSLVHEQYF. CDR3 coding DNA: TGTGCCAGCCCCTGGGGCAGTCTGGTTCACGAGCAGTACTTC.

Note on this clonotype: This clone may be a read error of a much larger clone one base away. V usage is TRBV7-2 and J usage is TRBJ1-1; a weak D match, TRBD1 (5 bases). Germline lookup yields CDR1 SGHTA and CDR2 FQGNSA. The CDR3 loop spans 16 amino acids. The V gene lost 7 bases and the J gene lost 0 bases, with 18 bases spanning the gap. Written as DNA, the CDR3 is TGTGCCAGCACCCGCTGGGGGGGTGGGATGAACACTGAAGCTTTCTTT. Residues: CASTRWGGGMNTEAFF.

Comments on this clonotype: One base away lies a much larger clone, so this may be a sequencing read error. This chain connects TRBV12-5 to TRBJ1-1; D gene unclear. The CDR3 has 14 amino acids. CDR1 and CDR2 from the germline V gene are LGHNT and FRNRAP. CDR3 residues: CTSGLTGLNTEAFF. CDR3 nucleotide sequence: TGTACTAGTGGTTTGACGGGCCTGAACACTGAAGCTTTCTTT.

This clonotype was observed many times. The chain combines TRBV27 with TRBJ1-4, with a weak D call TRBD1 (6 bases). V dropped 8 bases and J dropped 8 bases, with 15 bases sitting between them. The CDR3 has 13 residues. CDR1 and CDR2 from the germline V gene are MNHEY and SMNVEV (reference sequence). The CDR3 loop reads CASGGGPYEKLFF. CDR3 in DNA: TGTGCCAGCGGGGGGGGGCCTTACGAAAAACTGTTTTTT.

Worth noting for this clonotype: The junction does not match germline at one end; this may be a read error. The chain uses TRBV5-1 and TRBJ2-5; 7 bases agree with TRBD1. CDR1 is SGHRS and CDR2 is YFSETQ in the germline V gene. This CDR3 is 14 amino acids long. The CDR3 DNA sequence: TGCGCCAGCAGCTTCTGGACAGGCGAAGAGACCCAGTGCTTC. Protein sequence: CASSFWTGEETQCF.

This chain uses TRBV4-1 with TRBJ1-1, with TRBD1 identical over 7 bases. V trimming: 1 base; J trimming: 4 bases; junction bases outside the gene matches: 6. Germline CDR1 is MGHRA and CDR2 is YSYEKL. This CDR3 is built from 15 residues. Here the CDR3 DNA reads TGCGCCAGCAGCCAAGCAGGACAGGCTACCACTGAAGCTTTCTTT. Translating gives CASSQAGQATTEAFF.

This clonotype has a count of ten or more. The chain uses TRBV4-3 and TRBJ2-1, with 10 bases lining up with TRBD2. Germline CDR1 is LGHNA and CDR2 is YSLEER. This CDR3 has 17 amino acids. Trimming removed 0 bases from V and 3 bases from J; junction bases left unmatched: 5. CDR3 DNA sequence: TGCGCCAGCAGCCAAGATCGGACTAGCGGAAACTACAATGAGCAGTTCTTC. Encoded protein: CASSQDRTSGNYNEQFF.

Ten or more counts support this clonotype. The V call is TRBV4-3, the J call TRBJ2-3; 7 bases agree with TRBD2. Trimming at V came to 0 bases and at J to 5 bases, leaving 8 bases not matched to a gene. This CDR3 region has 16 residues. The germline V gene has CDR1 LGHNA and CDR2 YSLEER. CDR3 region: CASSQDLAGVVDTQYF. The CDR3, as DNA: TGCGCCAGCAGCCAAGATTTGGCGGGAGTGGTAGATACGCAGTATTTT.

This clonotype was seen many times. V is TRBV29-1 and J is TRBJ2-1; 8 bases map to TRBD2. With V trimmed by 7 bases and J by 8 bases, 10 bases remained unmatched. This CDR3 comprises 13 residues. CDR1 is SQVTM and CDR2 is ANQGSEA in the germline V gene. In DNA form, the CDR3 reads TGCAGCGCAAGCGGGGGCGAGAGGGATGAGCAGTTCTTC. Amino acid sequence: CSASGGERDEQFF.

With regard to this clonotype: A read error may explain this, as a much larger clone is one base away. The chain combines TRBV4-3 with TRBJ1-3; possible D gene TRBD1, 5 bases. CDR1 and CDR2 (germline): LGHNA, YSLEER. The CDR3 has 14 amino acids. CDR3 sequence (DNA): TGCGCCAGCGGCCAAGACAGCGCTGGAAACACCATATATTTT. Its protein product is CASGQDSAGNTIYF.

This clonotype has more than one count but fewer than ten. The chain has TRBV3-1 and TRBJ1-6, with a possible D match to TRBD1 (6 bases). CDR3 size: 16 residues. CDR1 and CDR2 (germline): LGHDT, YNNKEL (reference sequence). V shed 6 bases and J shed 11 bases, with 23 bases lying between them. This CDR3 reads CASSQRDTGGVAPLHF. DNA for the CDR3: TGTGCCAGCAGTCAACGGGACACCGGTGGAGTTGCACCCCTCCACTTT.

There are many counts of this clonotype. The chain has TRBV20-1 and TRBJ2-1; tentatively, D is TRBD2 (5 bases). Germline V gene data show CDR1 as DFQATT and CDR2 as SNEGSKA (reference sequence). V lost 4 bases, J lost 6 bases, and 16 bases lay in between. The CDR3 loop spans 14 amino acids. As DNA, the CDR3 is TGCAGTGCTATAGGCCTAGCCGAATTCAATGAGCAGTTCTTC. It specifies CSAIGLAEFNEQFF.

The chain has TRBV28 and TRBJ1-1; D remains ambiguous. CDR1 and CDR2 (germline): MDHEN, SYDVKM. This CDR3 comprises 14 residues. Trimming removed 3 bases at V and 1 base at J, with 9 bases between. CDR3 coding DNA: TGTGCCAGCAGTTTGACACAGAGGAACACTGAAGCTTTCTTT. Translating it yields CASSLTQRNTEAFF.

This clonotype has a count of ten or more. The CDR3 bases are TGCAGCGTTGGTGGGTGGACTGAAGCTTTCTTT. This translates into CSVGGWTEAFF. V gene TRBV29-1 combines with J gene TRBJ1-1; the D is unclear. CDR3 size: 11 residues. The germline CDR1 and CDR2 sequences are SQVTM and ANQGSEA. V was pared by 4 bases and J by 5 bases, with 8 bases between.

This clonotype was recorded at least ten times. J is TRBJ2-5 and V is TRBV20-1; D perhaps matches TRBD1 (6 bases). Germline V gene data show CDR1 as DFQATT and CDR2 as SNEGSKA (reference sequence). This CDR3 spans 16 amino acids. Trimming removed 0 bases from V and 5 bases from J, with 19 bases in between. The CDR3 sequence is CSARDPFRQEYETQYF. The CDR3 bases are TGCAGTGCTAGAGATCCCTTCAGACAGGAGTATGAGACCCAGTACTTC.

This clonotype was seen more than once but under ten times. V usage is TRBV13 and J usage is TRBJ2-7; the D is unclear. V was cut by 5 bases and J by 6 bases, with 17 bases left in between. Germline assignment: CDR1 PRHDT and CDR2 FYEKMQ (reference sequence). This CDR3 has 14 amino acids. CDR3 residues: CASSPSLGLAEQYF. The CDR3 nucleotides are TGTGCCAGCAGCCCCAGCCTAGGTCTTGCCGAGCAGTACTTC.

V usage is TRBV7-9 and J usage is TRBJ2-3; D remains ambiguous. The CDR3 extends over 16 amino acids. V lost 6 bases to trimming and J lost 2 bases, with 18 bases between them. Germline V lookup: CDR1 SEHNR, CDR2 FQNEAQ (reference sequence). The chain's CDR3 is CASSHSLERPTDTQYF. For the CDR3, the DNA is TGTGCCAGCAGTCACTCCTTGGAACGGCCCACAGATACGCAGTATTTT.

In this sample, this clonotype turned up many times. The rearrangement uses TRBV21-1 and TRBJ1-5; the table's D call, TRBD1, has no DNA check behind it. TRBV21-1 is a recognized pseudogene. The CDR3 sequence is 19 residues long. The CDR3 region has the DNA TGTGCCAGCAGCGTCCATGGCGCCATAACCGACTATAGCAATCAGCCCCAGCATTTT. It yields the protein CASSVHGAITDYSNQPQHF.

There are a few counts of this clonotype. V usage is TRBV7-9 and J usage is TRBJ2-3; 12 nucleotides match TRBD2. The V gene end was trimmed by 5 bases and the J gene end by 4 bases; junction bases not matched to a gene: 7. The CDR3 contains 16 residues. CDR1 and CDR2 (germline): SEHNR, FQNEAQ (reference sequence). CDR3 DNA sequence: TGTGCCAGCAGCCCCCTAGCGGGAGGGGTTGCAGATACGCAGTATTTT. This translates into CASSPLAGGVADTQYF. The full variable domain, its missing parts supplied by reference TRBV7-9 and TRBJ2-3, is DTGVSQNPRHKITKRGQNVTFRCDPISEHNRLYWYRQTLGQGPEFLTYFQNEAQLEKSRLLSDRFSAERPKGSFSTLEIQRTEQGDSAMYLCASSPLAGGVADTQYFGPGTRLTVL.

Comment on this clonotype: The junction shows a germline mismatch at one end, possibly a read error. This chain connects TRBV23-1 to TRBJ2-7, with 8 positions matching TRBD1. TRBV23-1 is known as an ORF, though its function is uncertain. The CDR3 is 23 residues long. The CDR3 DNA follows: TGCGCCAGCAGTCAGACTTCAACAACTGGGACAGGCCCGACCCACCCCTGGTACTACGAGCAGTGCTTC. It specifies CASSQTSTTGTGPTHPWYYEQCF.

A single count supports this clonotype. A much larger clone is a single base away; this may be a read error. V is TRBV12-3 or TRBV12-4 and J is TRBJ1-2; D remains ambiguous. CDR3 length: 11 residues. As DNA, the CDR3 is TGTGCCAGCAGTTCCAGCTATAGCTACACCTTC. Encoded protein: CASSSSYSYTF.

The V call is TRBV14, the J call TRBJ1-2; tentatively, D is TRBD1 (5 bases). V lost 0 bases and J 3 bases, leaving 17 bases between the germline ends. The germline CDR1 and CDR2 sequences are SGHDN and FVKESK. CDR3 size: 17 residues. The CDR3 loop is CASSQDKGSLLYYGYTF. CDR3 nucleotide sequence: TGTGCCAGCAGCCAAGATAAGGGGAGCCTTTTGTACTATGGCTACACCTTC.

This clonotype was detected many times. The chain combines TRBV7-9 with TRBJ1-1; 9 positions match TRBD1. This CDR3 is built from 15 residues. The trim removed 2 bases at V and 2 bases at J, leaving 3 bases unmatched. Per the germline V gene, CDR1 is SEHNR and CDR2 is FQNEAQ (reference sequence). In DNA form, the CDR3 reads TGTGCCAGCAGCTTATGGACAGGGGACAACACTGAAGCTTTCTTT. This gives the protein CASSLWTGDNTEAFF.

This clonotype was picked up many times. The V and J genes are TRBV2 and TRBJ1-2; D remains ambiguous. Germline loops: CDR1 SNHLY, CDR2 FYNNEI. This CDR3 has 16 residues. Trimming shortened V by 3 bases and J by 4 bases, and 18 bases separated the two germline ends. CDR3 nucleotide sequence: TGTGCCAGCAGTGACGCCGTCGGACCATCAAGCTATGGCTACACCTTC. Amino acids: CASSDAVGPSSYGYTF.

The sample holds many counts of this clonotype. The rearrangement uses TRBV6-2 or TRBV6-3 and TRBJ1-5, with D possibly being TRBD1 (6 bases). This CDR3 spans 15 amino acids. Per the germline V gene, CDR1 is MNHEY and CDR2 is SVGEGT. V was pared by 6 bases and J by 4 bases, with 16 bases between. CDR3 in amino acids: CASRREDSLNQPQHF. The CDR3 DNA reads as TGTGCCAGCAGGAGGGAGGACAGTTTAAATCAGCCCCAGCATTTT.